These 25 T cell receptor beta chains were sequenced from one sample in a study of blood T cells in healthy people across ages. Next came a second PCR, run for about 6 to 11 cycles, which used a sample-barcoded 5' primer along with a J-beta primer mix. From the 5' RACE reads, TCRdb called clonotypes with MiXCR, one entry per CDR3 protein. The sample holds hundreds of thousands of distinct CDR3 sequences, under 65% seen once. Sequencing used blood. The source of these receptors is a woman over 75 in good health.

This clonotype was counted ten times or more. V gene TRBV12-3 or TRBV12-4 combines with J gene TRBJ1-2; D is perhaps TRBD1 (5 bases). CDR3 size: 13 residues. Trimming took 8 bases from V and 3 from J, leaving 13 bases between them. The CDR3 DNA sequence: TGTGCCAGCTCCATCGTGGGGGACTATGGCTACACCTTC. Its translation is CASSIVGDYGYTF.

This clonotype was detected a few times. The J gene is TRBJ2-5, the V gene TRBV7-3; 8 nucleotides line up with TRBD2. CDR1 and CDR2 from the germline V gene are SGHTA and FQGTGA. Trimming cost V 5 bases and J 2 bases; bases outside gene matches: 7. CDR3 size: 15 residues. The CDR3 sequence is CASSNSGARQETQYF. CDR3 nucleotide sequence: TGTGCCAGCAGCAATAGCGGGGCCAGACAAGAGACCCAGTACTTC.

The chain is built from TRBV7-9 and TRBJ2-7; D remains ambiguous. Germline V gene data show CDR1 as SEHNR and CDR2 as FQNEAQ (reference sequence). The CDR3 consists of 15 residues. V dropped 1 base and J dropped 3 bases, with 13 bases sitting between them. The CDR3 region has the DNA TGTGCCAGCAGCTTAGGCCAACTGGTGGACTACGAGCAGTACTTC. Protein product: CASSLGQLVDYEQYF.

The chain carries TRBV4-2 and TRBJ2-1; D is possibly TRBD2 (5 bases). This CDR3 has 18 amino acids. Germline loops: CDR1 LGHNA, CDR2 YNFKEQ. With 3 bases removed from V and 9 bases from J, the gap between germline ends came to 27 bases. The CDR3 loop is CASSQPGRGFLERSEQFF. Here the CDR3 DNA reads TGTGCCAGCAGCCAGCCAGGACGGGGATTCTTGGAACGCAGTGAGCAGTTCTTC.

On this clonotype: A junction boundary mismatches the germline segment, possibly from a read error. The chain recombines TRBV12-3 or TRBV12-4 with TRBJ2-3; TRBD2 is a possible D gene (5 bases). This CDR3 comprises 14 residues. Written as DNA, the CDR3 is TGTGCCGTCCATGGCCGAGTGGGAGCAGATGCGCAGTATTTT. Translated, it gives CAVHGRVGADAQYF.

Remarks on this clonotype: A much larger clone is a single base away; this may be a read error. V is TRBV12-3 or TRBV12-4 and J is TRBJ1-2; D is unresolved. This CDR3 has 11 amino acids. The CDR3 protein is CASLWSYGHTF. Here the CDR3 DNA reads TGTGCCAGCTTATGGAGCTATGGCCACACCTTC.

This clonotype was observed a handful of times. The chain uses TRBV5-1 and TRBJ1-6, with D uncertain. CDR1 SGHRS and CDR2 YFSETQ come from the germline V gene. CDR3 length: 15 amino acids. The V end lost 0 bases, the J end lost 1 base, and 5 bases lay between the germline ends. CDR3 protein: CASSLDVSYNSPLHF. The CDR3 DNA reads TGCGCCAGCAGCTTGGACGTTTCCTATAATTCACCCCTCCACTTT.

This chain uses TRBV11-2 with TRBJ2-3; 10 bases line up with TRBD1. This CDR3 is built from 15 residues. Germline trimming cut 3 bases from V and 7 bases from J; bases unmatched to any gene: 7. Germline lookup yields CDR1 SGHAT and CDR2 FQNNGV. CDR3 bases: TGTGCCAGCAGCTTTGGGACAGGGGCGACGAATACGCAGTATTTT. Protein sequence: CASSFGTGATNTQYF.

This clonotype was counted once. The chain is built from TRBV6-5 and TRBJ2-5; D ambiguous. There are 12 residues in the CDR3. Deletions cut 6 bases from V and 4 bases from J, with 9 bases between. Germline V gene sequence: CDR1 MNHEY, CDR2 SVGAGI. CDR3 in DNA: TGTGCCAGCAGCACGCCGTCAGAGACCCAGTACTTC. As protein: CASSTPSETQYF.

This clonotype was picked up a small number of times. The chain links TRBV20-1 to TRBJ1-1, with D perhaps TRBD1 (5 bases). Trimming removed 3 bases from V and 1 base from J, with 9 bases in between. Germline CDR1 and CDR2: DFQATT and SNEGSKA (reference sequence). This CDR3 has 13 amino acids. This CDR3 reads CSARQGPNTEAFF. DNA for the CDR3: TGCAGTGCTAGGCAGGGCCCGAACACTGAAGCTTTCTTT.

The rearrangement uses TRBV12-3 or TRBV12-4 and TRBJ2-3; no firm D call. With 6 bases removed from V and 4 bases from J, the gap between germline ends came to 17 bases. The CDR3 runs to 15 residues. The CDR3 protein is CASSRMLSGADTQYF. The DNA of the CDR3 is TGTGCCAGCAGCCGAATGCTGTCGGGCGCAGATACGCAGTATTTT.

The rearrangement joins TRBV5-1 to TRBJ2-5; D unclear. This CDR3 has 12 amino acids. Germline CDR1 reads SGHRS; CDR2 reads YFSETQ. V lost 7 bases to trimming and J lost 2 bases, with 9 bases between them. The CDR3 region has the DNA TGCGCCAGCCGCAGCCAGCAAGAGACCCAGTACTTC. Its translation: CASRSQQETQYF.

Comments on this clonotype: A much larger clone lies a single base off, so this may be a read error. The gene calls are TRBV5-1 and TRBJ2-3; D is uncertain. V lost 6 bases to trimming and J lost 2 bases, with 13 bases between them. Germline V gives CDR1 SGHRS, CDR2 YFSETQ. The CDR3 runs 14 residues. The CDR3 region has the DNA TGCGCCAGCAACCCTGACATAACCACAGATACGCAGTATTTT. It specifies CASNPDITTDTQYF.

This clonotype was seen at least ten times. V usage is TRBV6-5 and J usage is TRBJ2-2; 8 bases fit TRBD2. V gave up 8 bases and J gave up 2 bases; unmatched junction bases: 4. Germline V gene lookup returns CDR1 MNHEY and CDR2 SVGAGI. This CDR3 has 14 amino acids. The CDR3 region is CASSGGVNTGELFF. The CDR3, as DNA: TGTGCCAGCTCCGGGGGGGTTAACACCGGGGAGCTGTTTTTT.

The rearrangement links TRBV20-1 to TRBJ2-7; D gene unclear. CDR3 size: 14 residues. Trimming shortened V by 4 bases and J by 2 bases, and 15 bases separated the two germline ends. Germline V gives CDR1 DFQATT, CDR2 SNEGSKA (reference sequence). The CDR3 bases are TGCAGTGCTACCACACGTGACCCTACCTACGAGCAGTACTTC. This sequence encodes CSATTRDPTYEQYF.

V usage is TRBV27 and J usage is TRBJ2-3; weak D call: TRBD1 (5 bases). The CDR3 consists of 16 residues. Germline loops: CDR1 MNHEY, CDR2 SMNVEV (reference sequence). With 2 bases removed from V and 1 base from J, the gap between germline ends came to 13 bases. This CDR3 reads CASSLGARPGTDTQYF. DNA of the CDR3: TGTGCCAGCAGTTTAGGGGCCAGACCTGGCACAGATACGCAGTATTTT.

The chain uses TRBV29-1 and TRBJ1-1; the D is unclear. The germline V gene has CDR1 SQVTM and CDR2 ANQGSEA. Trimming left V 1 base short and J 7 bases short, with 16 bases between. This CDR3 contains 14 residues. Written as DNA, the CDR3 is TGCAGCGTTGAAGGAGTAGGAGGGTTGGTTGAAGCTTTCTTT. Protein sequence: CSVEGVGGLVEAFF.

This clonotype was found a few times. The chain is built from TRBV10-2 and TRBJ2-2; 13 nucleotides line up with TRBD2. Per the germline V gene, CDR1 is WSHSY and CDR2 is SAAADI. The CDR3 totals 18 residues. The J segment lost 6 bases and the V segment lost 2 bases, leaving 9 bases of the junction unmatched. CDR3 in amino acids: CASSEGRTSGSRPGELFF. CDR3 bases: TGCGCCAGCAGTGAGGGTAGGACTAGCGGGAGCCGGCCCGGGGAGCTGTTTTTT.

This clonotype was picked up many times. The CDR3 DNA is TGTGCCAGCAGCGTAGAGGGGACAGGTTCCTACGAGCAGTACTTC. Translating it yields CASSVEGTGSYEQYF. The chain has TRBV9 and TRBJ2-7; 8 bases are shared with TRBD1. The germline CDR1 and CDR2 sequences are SGDLS and YYNGEE. V lost 0 bases, J lost 1 base, and 3 bases stayed unmatched. The CDR3 spans 15 residues.

This clonotype was detected only a few times. This chain links TRBV10-3 with TRBJ2-7; D gene uncertain. The CDR3 covers 11 residues. CDR1 ENHRY and CDR2 SYGVKD come from the germline V gene. The V and J ends lost 8 bases and 7 bases respectively, with 12 bases between them. CDR3 sequence (DNA): TGTGCCATCCAAAGGAGCAATGAGCAGTACTTC. Encoded protein: CAIQRSNEQYF.

The J gene is TRBJ2-5, the V gene TRBV27; 12 positions match TRBD1. V shed 8 bases and J 5 bases; nucleotides not matched to a gene: 9. The CDR3 totals 15 residues. Germline loops: CDR1 MNHEY, CDR2 SMNVEV (reference sequence). CDR3 DNA: TGTGCCAGCTACACACCGGGACAGGGGGCCGAGACCCAGTACTTC. Protein product: CASYTPGQGAETQYF.

V usage is TRBV12-5 and J usage is TRBJ2-1; 11 bases map to TRBD2. V lost 6 bases, J lost 2 bases, and 6 bases stayed unmatched. Germline assignment: CDR1 LGHNT and CDR2 FRNRAP. The CDR3 sequence is 16 residues long. In nucleotides, the CDR3 is TGTGCTAGTGGAACAAGACTAGCGGGACCCTACAATGAGCAGTTCTTC. Protein: CASGTRLAGPYNEQFF.

This clonotype was picked up many times. This sequence joins TRBV7-2 and TRBJ2-1; D might be TRBD2 (7 bases). The V and J ends lost 5 bases and 5 bases respectively, with 16 bases between them. CDR3 size: 15 residues. In germline, CDR1 is SGHTA, CDR2 FQGNSA. In nucleotides, the CDR3 is TGTGCCAGCAGCGCACAGGGAGGGTTTGACAATGAGCAGTTCTTC. Its protein is CASSAQGGFDNEQFF.

CDR3 sequence reads: CSGQTGGTGELFF. The CDR3 DNA is TGCAGTGGACAGACGGGGGGGACCGGGGAGCTGTTTTTT. The V gene is TRBV20-1, the J gene TRBJ2-2, with 8 positions matching TRBD2. This CDR3 contains 13 residues. With V trimmed by 7 bases and J by 5 bases, 6 bases remained unmatched. Germline assignment: CDR1 DFQATT and CDR2 SNEGSKA (reference sequence).

The V call is TRBV6-6, the J call TRBJ1-2; maybe TRBD1 (6 bases). The CDR3 runs 16 residues. Trimming took 6 bases from V and 4 from J, leaving 21 bases between them. Germline V gene data show CDR1 as MNHNY and CDR2 as SVGAGI (reference sequence). The CDR3 region has the DNA TGTGCCAGCAGGCGAACTAACAGGGAACTTACCTATGGCTACACCTTC. As protein: CASRRTNRELTYGYTF.